This T cell receptor beta chain derives from a study of cytomegalovirus exposure and HLA in healthy donors. Study-wide results and caveats: In a later analysis, the majority of CMV-associated beta chains seemingly showed HLA restriction. Cytomegalovirus-associated status was assigned to around 160 TCR beta chains. Immune exposure data for these donors was limited to CMV serostatus. Presence/absence analyses treated sequencing depth as roughly uniform across donors.

V trimming: 6 bases; J trimming: 1 base; junction bases outside the gene matches: 7. Germline CDR1 and CDR2: KGHSH and LQKENI. This CDR3 region has 15 residues. PCR used 60 Vbeta primers and 13 Jbeta primers. Using immunoSEQ multiplex PCR, the repertoire was profiled, and TCRdb retains in-frame clones only, with some absent. In the table there are around 99,000 clones, 81% of which are singletons. Regarding this clone: Its antigen remains unknown.

The receptor's source is a woman aged 25 to 39 in good health and CMV-seronegative. The sequenced material came from PBMCs. The V and J genes are TRBV18 and TRBJ1-1; 8 bases map to TRBD1. The CDR3 DNA reads as TGTGCCAGCTCCGCAGGGGGCTTTAAGAACACTGAAGCTTTCTTT. Protein: CASSAGGFKNTEAFF.